One and the same sample provided the 23 T cell receptor beta chains below, sequenced in a study of shared clonotypes between healthy human individuals. This table comes from immunoSEQ multiplex PCR, and its TCRdb copy is limited to in-frame clones, with some not included. The table shows about 2.5 million clones, with around 90% occurring only once. Material: naive CD4+ T cells from PBMCs. Subset meaning: CD45RA+ positively selected. The receptors here all came from a young man in good health. Some clones in this sample may be carry-over from other donors' samples.

As for this clone: The same CDR3 can be traced to other DNA sequences in this sample. The chain recombines TRBV29-1 with TRBJ1-1; 9 positions agree with TRBD1. Trimming at V came to 6 bases and at J to 1 base, leaving 3 bases not matched to a gene. CDR1 is SQVTM and CDR2 is ANQGSEA in the germline V gene. The CDR3 contains 13 residues. In nucleotides, the CDR3 is TGCAGCGTAGAGACAGGGGGGAACACTGAAGCTTTCTTT. Its translation is CSVETGGNTEAFF.

A single count supports this clone. The genes are TRBV7-2 and TRBJ1-2; 8 bases are a match to TRBD1. The trim removed 5 bases at V and 4 bases at J, leaving 0 bases unmatched. The CDR3 covers 12 residues. Germline V gene data show CDR1 as SGHTA and CDR2 as FQGNSA. CDR3 bases: TGTGCCAGCAGCGACAGGGGCTATGGCTACACCTTC. Translation: CASSDRGYGYTF.

The chain links TRBV10-3 to TRBJ2-2; 9 bases align to TRBD1. Trimming at V came to 2 bases and at J to 6 bases, leaving 7 bases not matched to a gene. The CDR3 contains 16 residues. From germline, CDR1 is ENHRY and CDR2 SYGVKD. The CDR3 nucleotides read TGTGCCATCAGTGAGCGGACAGGGGTGGGTTCCGGGGAGCTGTTTTTT. It encodes CAISERTGVGSGELFF.

In the case of this clone: Additional DNA sequences in this sample encode the identical CDR3. This chain uses TRBV30 with TRBJ2-1; 13 bases align to TRBD2. The CDR3 has 15 residues. The germline CDR1 and CDR2 sequences are GTSNPN and SVGIG (reference sequence). V was clipped by 2 bases and J by 9 bases; unmatched bases: 7. The CDR3 DNA reads as TGTGCCTGGAGTCTAGGACTAGCGGGAGTGGGTGAGCAGTTCTTC. This codes for CAWSLGLAGVGEQFF.

The V gene is TRBV7-9, the J gene TRBJ1-5; unclear D gene. V was pared by 2 bases and J by 6 bases, with 2 bases between. Germline assignment: CDR1 SEHNR and CDR2 FQNEAQ (reference sequence). This CDR3 is 11 amino acids long. Written as DNA, the CDR3 is TGTGCCAGCAGCTTAATTCAGCCCCAGCATTTT. It codes for CASSLIQPQHF.

The chain recombines TRBV2 with TRBJ1-5, with D hard to call. The CDR3 consists of 13 residues. Germline assignment: CDR1 SNHLY and CDR2 FYNNEI. V was shortened by 8 bases and J by 3 bases, with 11 bases between the two germline ends. The CDR3 reads CASGGQSNQPQHF. Here the CDR3 DNA reads TGTGCCAGCGGCGGTCAGTCCAATCAGCCCCAGCATTTT.

This clone occurred once. The chain carries TRBV5-5 and TRBJ1-5, with TRBD1 as a possible D gene (6 bases). CDR3 length: 14 amino acids. Per the germline V gene, CDR1 is SGHKS and CDR2 is YYEKEE (reference sequence). The ends were cut back, 0 bases at V and 7 bases at J, with 11 bases in the middle. CDR3 DNA sequence: TGTGCCAGCAGCTTGGGCTTGGGGGGCCAGCCCCAGCATTTT. It yields the protein CASSLGLGGQPQHF.

The gene calls are TRBV28 and TRBJ1-1, with 10 bases identical to TRBD1. Unmatched junction bases numbered 3, after V lost 4 bases and J lost 1 base. CDR3 size: 15 residues. CDR1 and CDR2 (germline): MDHEN, SYDVKM. This CDR3 reads CASSSGTGENTEAFF. CDR3 bases: TGTGCCAGCAGTTCCGGGACAGGGGAGAACACTGAAGCTTTCTTT.

The V gene is TRBV29-1, the J gene TRBJ2-5; 7 bases agree with TRBD1. The CDR3 is 13 residues long. CDR1 and CDR2 from the germline V gene are SQVTM and ANQGSEA. Trimming removed 6 bases from V and 2 bases from J; junction bases left unmatched: 6. The CDR3 sequence is CSVTRDRQETQYF. The CDR3 nucleotides read TGCAGCGTCACCAGGGACAGACAAGAGACCCAGTACTTC.

This clone has just a few counts. The rearrangement links TRBV5-1 to TRBJ1-1; TRBD1 agrees at 12 bases. This CDR3 has 17 amino acids. The V segment lost 4 bases and the J segment 4 bases; nucleotides outside the gene matches: 11. The germline V gene encodes CDR1 SGHRS and CDR2 YFSETQ. As DNA, the CDR3 is TGCGCCAGCAGCCTGACGGGACAGGGGGCTGGAATCACTGAAGCTTTCTTT. Protein sequence: CASSLTGQGAGITEAFF. The complete variable domain, with remaining parts taken from reference TRBV5-1 and TRBJ1-1, reads KAGVTQTPRYLIKTRGQQVTLSCSPISGHRSVSWYQQTPGQGLQFLFEYFSETQRNKGNFPGRFSGRQFSNSRSEMNVSTLELGDSALYLCASSLTGQGAGITEAFFGQGTRLTVV.

The V gene is TRBV5-3, the J gene TRBJ2-5, with D perhaps TRBD1 or TRBD2 (5 bases each). TRBV5-3 has ORF status, its function being uncertain. V was cut by 6 bases and J by 1 base, with 7 bases left in between. This CDR3 has 12 amino acids. CDR3 sequence (DNA): TGTGCCAGAAACGGGGCCCAAGAGACCCAGTACTTC. Its protein product is CARNGAQETQYF.

The CDR3 region has the DNA TGTGCCAGCAGTCCCCGGGACAGGGAATTCTATGGCTACACCTTC. Translation gives CASSPRDREFYGYTF. The rearrangement uses TRBV6-6 and TRBJ1-2, with 9 positions matching TRBD1. V trimming: 5 bases; J trimming: 4 bases; junction bases outside the gene matches: 8. Per germline, CDR1 MNHNY and CDR2 SVGAGI (reference sequence). The CDR3 extends over 15 amino acids.

As for this clone: Additional DNA sequences in this sample encode the identical CDR3. The genes are TRBV7-2 and TRBJ2-5; no clear D. Germline-derived CDR1 and CDR2 are SGHTA and FQGNSA. The V end lost 1 base, the J end lost 6 bases, and 6 bases lay between the germline ends. This CDR3 is 12 amino acids long. The CDR3 nucleotides read TGTGCCAGCAGCTTAGTGTTGCAGACCCAGTACTTC. As protein: CASSLVLQTQYF.

This clone has a single count. The V call is TRBV2, the J call TRBJ1-1; D is possibly TRBD1 (6 bases). This CDR3 has 14 residues. Deletions cut 6 bases from V and 1 base from J, with 12 bases between. CDR1 is SNHLY, CDR2 FYNNEI, per germline. The CDR3 reads CASRTTGWNTEAFF. The CDR3 DNA follows: TGTGCCAGCAGGACGACAGGCTGGAACACTGAAGCTTTCTTT.

The chain has TRBV19 and TRBJ1-2; 8 positions match TRBD1. CDR3 length equals 16 residues. V shed 3 bases and J 3 bases; nucleotides not matched to a gene: 9. CDR1 LNHDA and CDR2 SQIVND come from the germline V gene (reference sequence). The CDR3 sequence is CASSIQGATNDYGYTF. The CDR3, as DNA: TGTGCCAGTAGTATTCAGGGGGCGACGAATGACTATGGCTACACCTTC. The full variable domain, with the rest looked up from reference TRBV19 and TRBJ1-2, is DGGITQSPKYLFRKEGQNVTLSCEQNLNHDAMYWYRQDPGQGLRLIYYSQIVNDFQKGDIAEGYSVSREKKESFPLTVTSAQKNPTAFYLCASSIQGATNDYGYTFGSGTRLTVV.

The J gene is TRBJ2-7, the V gene TRBV27; 8 bases are shared with TRBD2. Trimming removed 2 bases from V and 3 bases from J; junction bases left unmatched: 9. CDR1 and CDR2 (germline): MNHEY, SMNVEV (reference sequence). CDR3 length: 16 residues. CDR3 bases: TGTGCCAGCAGTTTACAGGGGACTAGAGAATACTACGAGCAGTACTTC. It is translated as CASSLQGTREYYEQYF.

The V gene is TRBV14, the J gene TRBJ1-1; 9 bases line up with TRBD1. The CDR3 sequence is 18 residues long. Per germline, CDR1 SGHDN and CDR2 FVKESK. V was pared by 6 bases and J by 1 base, with 15 bases of the junction left unmatched. Here the CDR3 DNA reads TGTGCCAGCAGTCCGAACCCGGGACAGGGAGGGTGGAACACTGAAGCTTTCTTT. Protein: CASSPNPGQGGWNTEAFF.

The chain couples TRBV7-8 to TRBJ2-2; D is ambiguous. Germline CDR1 SGHVS, CDR2 FQNEAQ. The CDR3 sequence is 17 residues long. The V gene lost 1 base and the J gene lost 2 bases, with 14 bases spanning the gap. CDR3 nucleotide sequence: TGTGCCAGCAGCTTAGGGAACCGGCTGGGCAACACCGGGGAGCTGTTTTTT. It codes for CASSLGNRLGNTGELFF.

The sample holds one count of this clone. J is TRBJ1-5 and V is TRBV6-1, with D uncertain. Germline values: CDR1 MNHNS, CDR2 SASEGT. V lost 8 bases, J lost 0 bases, and 14 bases lay in between. This CDR3 comprises 15 residues. The CDR3 DNA reads as TGTGCCAGCGAGCTCATTGCCTATAGCAATCAGCCCCAGCATTTT. Protein sequence: CASELIAYSNQPQHF.

Concerning this clone itself: Within the sample, other DNA sequences also encode this same CDR3. The rearrangement joins TRBV5-1 to TRBJ2-7; 7 bases line up with TRBD1. Germline CDR1 reads SGHRS; CDR2 reads YFSETQ. The junction had 7 bases not matched to a gene; V was cut back by 0 bases and J by 4 bases. CDR3 size: 15 residues. The CDR3 coding sequence is TGCGCCAGCAGCTTGGCTGCGACAGGGTTATACGAGCAGTACTTC. Encoded protein: CASSLAATGLYEQYF. Full variable domain (outside the CDR3, taken from reference TRBV5-1 and TRBJ2-7): KAGVTQTPRYLIKTRGQQVTLSCSPISGHRSVSWYQQTPGQGLQFLFEYFSETQRNKGNFPGRFSGRQFSNSRSEMNVSTLELGDSALYLCASSLAATGLYEQYFGPGTRLTVT.

This sequence joins TRBV28 and TRBJ1-1; a possible D gene is TRBD1 (5 bases). Germline CDR1 MDHEN, CDR2 SYDVKM. This CDR3 contains 13 residues. The V end lost 8 bases, the J end lost 0 bases, and 10 bases lay between the germline ends. The CDR3 DNA reads TGTGCCAGCCGGGGGGGTCTGAACACTGAAGCTTTCTTT. This sequence encodes CASRGGLNTEAFF.

The chain links TRBV11-2 to TRBJ2-3, with D unresolved. The V gene's germline CDR1 is SGHAT and CDR2 FQNNGV. The V and J ends lost 5 bases and 5 bases respectively, with 5 bases between them. The CDR3 loop spans 11 amino acids. Here the CDR3 DNA reads TGTGCCAGCAGCAACAGAGATACGCAGTATTTT. It encodes CASSNRDTQYF.

The chain uses TRBV28 and TRBJ2-7, with D possibly being TRBD1 (5 bases). Looked up from germline, CDR1 is MDHEN and CDR2 is SYDVKM. The CDR3 has 17 residues. V was cut by 6 bases and J by 3 bases, with 24 bases left in between. CDR3 coding DNA: TGTGCCAGCAGCCCCCAATTTGGGCGCAGGGCAAACTACGAGCAGTACTTC. Protein sequence: CASSPQFGRRANYEQYF.